This entry concerns a single TCR beta chain. Other DNA sequences in the same sample also yield this CDR3. An even split of each subset's genomic DNA across several immunoSEQ plates was performed. Sequenced by immunoSEQ multiplex PCR; TCRdb stores in-frame clones only, minus some. This sample has about 2.4 million clones, with roughly 93% found just once. Per germline, CDR1 LNHDA and CDR2 SQIVND (reference sequence). The CDR3 totals 11 residues. Deletions cut 6 bases from V and 2 bases from J, with 4 bases between. This record belongs to a study of shared clonotypes between healthy human individuals. The sample comprised naive CD4+ T cells from PBMCs. Subset denoted: CD45RA+ positively selected. The origin of this receptor is a man aged 18 to 35 in good health. Some clones in this sample may be carry-over from other donors' samples. The V call is TRBV19, the J call TRBJ1-1, with D uncertain. This chain's CDR3 is CASRKNTEAFF. CDR3 coding DNA: TGTGCCAGTAGAAAAAACACTGAAGCTTTCTTT.